The rows below give T cell receptor beta chains drawn from one sample of a study of shared clonotypes between healthy human individuals. The protocol was immunoSEQ multiplex PCR, while the TCRdb copy is restricted to in-frame clones and leaves out a portion. The sample gives 550,000 to 750,000 clones, about 91% of which show up once; roughly 22% is in the top ten. The specimen sequenced was naive CD8+ T cells sorted from blood. The receptors derive from a man younger than 45 in good health. CDR3s include the opening cysteine and the closing phenylalanine or tryptophan. D genes are given only for firm matches. Expanded clones are given a class, and other clones once, few, many or no size at all.

j_call v_call d_call clone_size cdr3_aa cdr3_nt
TRBJ2-7 TRBV10-3 TRBD1 NA CAISGLTGGNYEQYF TGTGCCATCAGTGGATTGACAGGGGGGAACTACGAGCAGTACTTC
TRBJ2-1 TRBV7-9 NA NA CASSHRDQNNEQFF TGTGCCAGCTCCCATCGGGACCAAAACAATGAGCAGTTCTTC
TRBJ2-1 TRBV11-2 TRBD2 NA CASSFHSGSPYNEQFF TGTGCCAGCAGCTTCCATAGCGGGAGCCCCTACAATGAGCAGTTCTTC
TRBJ2-6 TRBV5-5 NA NA CASSLFSDITGANVLTF TGTGCCAGCAGCTTGTTTTCGGATATTACTGGGGCCAACGTCCTGACTTTC
TRBJ2-7 TRBV7-9 NA NA CASSPGPSSYEQYF TGTGCCAGCAGCCCCGGCCCCAGCTCCTACGAGCAGTACTTC
TRBJ2-7 TRBV9 TRBD2 NA CASSPQAGSHYEQYF TGTGCCAGCAGCCCCCAAGCGGGATCCCACTACGAGCAGTACTTC
TRBJ2-7 TRBV6-1 NA NA CASSEGWTKSSYEQYF TGTGCCAGCAGTGAAGGTTGGACTAAGAGCTCCTACGAGCAGTACTTC
TRBJ2-2 TRBV2 TRBD2 NA CASQTTVRERLNTGELFF TGTGCCAGCCAGACCACGGTGCGGGAGCGCCTGAACACCGGGGAGCTGTTTTTT
TRBJ1-1 TRBV5-1 NA NA CASSLSRVTLNTEAFF TGCGCCAGCAGCTTGAGCAGGGTCACCCTGAACACTGAAGCTTTCTTT
TRBJ2-3 TRBV7-9 NA NA CASTQGVGTDTQYF TGTGCCAGCACCCAGGGAGTGGGGACAGATACGCAGTATTTT
TRBJ2-1 TRBV2 TRBD1 NA CASWTGLDEQFF TGTGCCAGCTGGACAGGTCTGGATGAGCAGTTCTTC
TRBJ2-3 TRBV5-4 NA NA CASSLAAGTDTQYF TGTGCCAGCAGCTTGGCCGCGGGGACAGATACGCAGTATTTT
TRBJ2-1 TRBV9 TRBD2 NA CASSIAGVAYNEQFF TGTGCCAGCAGCATAGCGGGAGTAGCTTACAATGAGCAGTTCTTC
TRBJ1-2 TRBV5-6 NA NA CASSSVGSVAYGYTF TGTGCCAGCAGCTCCGTCGGGTCGGTCGCCTATGGCTACACCTTC
TRBJ1-5 TRBV7-6 TRBD1 NA CASSKYPGQGRDQPQHF TGTGCCAGCAGCAAATATCCGGGACAGGGAAGGGATCAGCCCCAGCATTTT
TRBJ2-7 TRBV28 NA NA CASSLLSMGRRKSSYEQYF TGTGCCAGCAGTTTATTATCTATGGGACGTAGAAAAAGCTCCTACGAGCAGTACTTC
TRBJ2-7 TRBV4-1 NA NA CASSLRLTYEQYF TGCGCCAGCAGCCTGAGACTCACCTACGAGCAGTACTTC
TRBJ1-1 TRBV7-9 NA NA CASSLRAANTEAFF TGTGCCAGCAGCTTAAGGGCAGCGAACACTGAAGCTTTCTTT
TRBJ2-3 TRBV4-1 NA NA CASSQEYSAVQDTQYF TGCGCCAGCAGCCAAGAATATTCGGCAGTCCAAGATACGCAGTATTTT
TRBJ1-2 TRBV9 TRBD1 NA CASSEGTGPNYGYTF TGTGCCAGCAGCGAGGGGACAGGGCCTAACTATGGCTACACCTTC
TRBJ2-7 TRBV4-1 TRBD2 NA CASSQDRLAGELNEQYF TGCGCCAGCAGCCAAGACCGGCTAGCGGGAGAGTTAAACGAGCAGTACTTC
TRBJ2-3 TRBV29-1 NA NA CSVRLATSTDTQYF TGCAGCGTTCGTCTCGCAACTAGCACAGATACGCAGTATTTT
TRBJ1-5 TRBV7-8 NA NA CASGIEGDFIYSNQPQHF TGTGCCAGCGGTATCGAGGGCGACTTTATCTATAGCAATCAGCCCCAGCATTTT
TRBJ2-1 TRBV6-5 NA NA CASSTGVGYNEQFF TGTGCCAGCAGTACGGGAGTAGGCTACAATGAGCAGTTCTTC
TRBJ1-1 TRBV14 NA NA CASSQAGTEAFF TGTGCCAGCAGCCAGGCGGGCACTGAAGCTTTCTTT
TRBJ2-1 TRBV27 TRBD1 NA CASSGRDRANEQFF TGTGCCAGCAGTGGTCGGGACAGGGCAAATGAGCAGTTCTTC
TRBJ2-7 TRBV30 TRBD1 NA CAWSVSQGQGYEQYF TGTGCCTGGAGTGTATCCCAGGGACAGGGCTACGAGCAGTACTTC
TRBJ2-7 TRBV2 TRBD1 NA CASLAGTGGSYEQYF TGTGCCAGCTTAGCCGGGACAGGGGGCAGCTACGAGCAGTACTTC
TRBJ2-3 TRBV27 TRBD2 NA CASNPGLEYTDTQYF TGTGCCAGCAATCCGGGACTAGAGTACACAGATACGCAGTATTTT
TRBJ2-5 TRBV5-1 TRBD2 NA CASSPRGGGVETQYF TGCGCCAGCAGCCCTCGCGGGGGTGGTGTGGAGACCCAGTACTTC
TRBJ1-1 TRBV5-1 NA NA CASSLVGEPEAFF TGCGCCAGCAGCTTGGTGGGGGAACCCGAAGCTTTCTTT
TRBJ1-5 TRBV5-6 NA NA CASSSAVGNQPQHF TGTGCCAGCAGCTCGGCGGTCGGCAATCAGCCCCAGCATTTT
TRBJ2-1 TRBV11-2 NA NA CASSPIARGVRANEQFF TGTGCCAGCAGCCCTATAGCGAGAGGAGTTCGGGCCAATGAGCAGTTCTTC
TRBJ2-2 TRBV6-5 NA NA CASSYGLATGELFF TGTGCCAGCAGTTACGGGTTGGCCACCGGGGAGCTGTTTTTT
TRBJ2-1 TRBV28 TRBD2 NA CASSLGAGTTDNEQFF TGTGCCAGCAGTTTAGGGGCCGGGACTACGGACAATGAGCAGTTCTTC
TRBJ2-7 TRBV4-3 NA NA CASSQGHQGYEQYF TGCGCCAGCAGCCAAGGGCATCAGGGATACGAGCAGTACTTC
TRBJ2-5 TRBV10-3 TRBD1 once CAISESGDRGFPKTQYF TGTGCCATCAGTGAGTCCGGGGACAGGGGCTTTCCGAAGACCCAGTACTTC
TRBJ1-6 TRBV5-1 NA NA CASSLGEPYSPLHF TGCGCCAGCAGCTTGGGAGAACCCTATTCACCCCTCCACTTT
TRBJ2-7 TRBV19 TRBD2 NA CASSNPRTEREPLEQYF TGTGCCAGTAGTAACCCCCGTACGGAGCGGGAGCCCCTCGAGCAGTACTTC
TRBJ2-7 TRBV9 NA NA CASSVGGGTYEQYF TGTGCCAGCAGCGTAGGAGGAGGGACTTACGAGCAGTACTTC
TRBJ1-1 TRBV5-4 NA NA CASSLWGSRLKGVEAFF TGTGCCAGCAGCTTGTGGGGCTCTAGGCTTAAAGGGGTTGAAGCTTTCTTT
TRBJ2-1 TRBV27 TRBD2 NA CASSHSGPSGRGLFF TGTGCCAGCAGTCACTCAGGCCCTAGCGGGCGGGGGTTGTTCTTC
TRBJ2-1 TRBV27 NA once CASFLAGQLRNEQFF TGTGCCAGCTTTTTGGCTGGACAGCTTAGGAATGAGCAGTTCTTC
TRBJ2-2 TRBV4-1 NA NA CASSQVPQGPEDGELFF TGCGCCAGCAGCCAAGTCCCGCAGGGGCCCGAGGACGGGGAGCTGTTTTTT
TRBJ1-5 TRBV4-2 TRBD1 NA CASTNQDDRVGEPQHF TGTGCCAGCACCAATCAAGACGACAGGGTAGGGGAGCCCCAGCATTTT
TRBJ2-1 TRBV7-2 TRBD2 NA CASSLASGRMGNEQFF TGTGCCAGCAGCTTAGCTAGCGGGAGAATGGGCAATGAGCAGTTCTTC
TRBJ2-3 TRBV10-2 NA NA CASSVGGLPNTDTQYF TGCGCCAGCAGCGTTGGTGGGCTCCCAAACACAGATACGCAGTATTTT
TRBJ2-7 TRBV11-2 TRBD2 NA CASSPGGNPIFYEQYF TGTGCCAGCAGCCCCGGGGGGAATCCTATTTTCTACGAGCAGTACTTC
TRBJ2-7 TRBV5-8 NA NA CASSSYEQYF TGTGCCAGCAGCTCTTACGAGCAGTACTTC
TRBJ1-5 TRBV6-5 NA NA CASSYSMDSNQPQHF TGTGCCAGCAGTTACTCGATGGACAGCAATCAGCCCCAGCATTTT
TRBJ2-2 TRBV4-3 NA NA CASSQDPRAGTGELFF TGCGCCAGCAGCCAAGATCCCAGGGCCGGCACCGGGGAGCTGTTTTTT
TRBJ2-1 TRBV27 NA NA CASSDRISSYNEQFF TGTGCCAGCAGTGACAGGATAAGCTCCTACAATGAGCAGTTCTTC
TRBJ1-5 TRBV6-5 TRBD1 NA CASRTGHNQPQHF TGTGCCAGCCGGACAGGACATAATCAGCCCCAGCATTTT
TRBJ1-1 TRBV28 TRBD1 NA CASSLFGDRGSGTEAFF TGTGCCAGCAGTTTATTTGGGGACAGGGGAAGTGGCACTGAAGCTTTCTTT
TRBJ1-5 TRBV9 TRBD1 NA CASSEGTEHQPQHF TGTGCCAGCAGCGAAGGGACAGAGCATCAGCCCCAGCATTTT